The entry that follows covers one T cell receptor beta chain sequence. What it binds is unknown. The CDR3 length is 15 residues. Trimming cost V 0 bases and J 5 bases; bases outside gene matches: 6. Germline V lookup: CDR1 SGHDN, CDR2 FVKESK. The entry originates in a study of T cell responses to AZD1222 COVID-19 vaccine. General observations from the study: Spike was spanned by vaccine-associated CD4 TCRs, which were dominant at 160-218 and 743-854. Mostly white British, mostly female donors; authors suggested clonal diversity may be underestimated. Repertoire sampling happened only post peak T cell response.

TCRdb keeps only in-frame clones here, not all; method: immunoSEQ multiplex PCR. The sample lists more than 110,000 clones, roughly nine tenths occurring once. Sequenced here: peripheral blood, sampled on day 0 of AZD1222 vaccination. This TCR derives from an adult in good health. V is TRBV14 and J is TRBJ2-7; the match to TRBD2 covers 8 bases. CDR3 coding DNA: TGTGCCAGCAGCCAAGATTACGGGAGGGCCGACGAGCAGTACTTC. Encoded protein: CASSQDYGRADEQYF.